These T cell receptor beta chains were read from a single sample in a study of identical twins. Via MiXCR, TCRdb re-called the 5' RACE reads, giving one row per CDR3 protein. The sample lists some 1,700,000 distinct CDR3 sequences, roughly 35% occurring once. The sample was cord blood. The receptors derive from a newborn girl in good health. The conserved cysteine and the conserved F or W are not part of the CDR3 here. Each record gives: V gene, J gene, CDR3 protein.

V gene: TRBV14; J gene: TRBJ1-2; CDR3 protein: ASSHRTGSNYGYT
V gene: TRBV9; J gene: TRBJ2-3; CDR3 protein: ASSPRPGADTQY
V gene: TRBV20-1; J gene: TRBJ2-7; CDR3 protein: SALSDRDYEQY
V gene: TRBV29-1; J gene: TRBJ2-1; CDR3 protein: SVRGRGAYNEQF
V gene: TRBV6-6; J gene: TRBJ2-1; CDR3 protein: ASSYSVPDYPMF
V gene: TRBV7-2; J gene: TRBJ1-6; CDR3 protein: ASSLVGVYQNSPLH
V gene: TRBV20-1; J gene: TRBJ2-7; CDR3 protein: SARDLKSEQY
V gene: TRBV7-8; J gene: TRBJ2-3; CDR3 protein: ASKRGQGGTDTQY
V gene: TRBV5-4; J gene: TRBJ2-1; CDR3 protein: ASSRRQGDSNEQF
V gene: TRBV10-3; J gene: TRBJ2-7; CDR3 protein: ATGTSALLKPYEQY
V gene: TRBV12-3/TRBV12-4; J gene: TRBJ1-2; CDR3 protein: AIRDRDRNYGYT
V gene: TRBV12-3/TRBV12-4; J gene: TRBJ1-2; CDR3 protein: ASSLRVSGYT
V gene: TRBV6-5; J gene: TRBJ2-7; CDR3 protein: ATKRQGGEQY
V gene: TRBV21-1; J gene: TRBJ2-3; CDR3 protein: ASSKAFWGGITDTQY
V gene: TRBV5-1; J gene: TRBJ2-1; CDR3 protein: ASSPWTSGRGNEQF
V gene: TRBV29-1; J gene: TRBJ1-3; CDR3 protein: SVVEGVGNTIY
V gene: TRBV13; J gene: TRBJ2-1; CDR3 protein: ASSSSRPLAGHINEQF
V gene: TRBV20-1; J gene: TRBJ2-7; CDR3 protein: SAPFGDRSSYEQY
V gene: TRBV2; J gene: TRBJ2-1; CDR3 protein: ASSGAQGSGGAYNEQF
V gene: TRBV7-2; J gene: TRBJ2-1; CDR3 protein: ASSLRTSGIRAYNEQF
V gene: TRBV20-1; J gene: TRBJ1-1; CDR3 protein: SARVPGTAEAF
V gene: TRBV18; J gene: TRBJ2-5; CDR3 protein: ASSPSVGTGIGTQY
V gene: TRBV20-1; J gene: TRBJ2-7; CDR3 protein: SVNRVSYEQY
V gene: TRBV20-1; J gene: TRBJ2-3; CDR3 protein: SARSSGDYLGGTQY
V gene: TRBV7-9; J gene: TRBJ2-1; CDR3 protein: ASSLASVRDTYNEQF
V gene: TRBV3-1; J gene: TRBJ2-1; CDR3 protein: ASSQGVIGTEF
V gene: TRBV10-3; J gene: TRBJ2-4; CDR3 protein: AISEATRGTSIQY
V gene: TRBV3-1; J gene: TRBJ1-1; CDR3 protein: ASSQVPTREAF
V gene: TRBV12-5; J gene: TRBJ2-1; CDR3 protein: ASGLVLAGGSSYNEQF
V gene: TRBV10-3; J gene: TRBJ2-7; CDR3 protein: AIRSPGTSGRSYNEQY
V gene: TRBV29-1; J gene: TRBJ2-3; CDR3 protein: SVSEGGTQY
V gene: TRBV19; J gene: TRBJ1-1; CDR3 protein: ASSGIRPSNTEAF